Detailed here is one TCR beta chain. Looked up from germline, CDR1 is MDHEN and CDR2 is SYDVKM. CDR3 size: 12 residues. V lost 6 bases and J 10 bases, leaving 13 bases between the germline ends. This sample was taken from a study of blood T cell repertoires in COVID-19. Some clones are missing from TCRdb's copy, which holds only in-frame ones; the method was immunoSEQ multiplex PCR. The sample comprises fewer than 450,000 clones, 90% of which are singletons, and 0.6% rests with the top ten. Donors in Cohort 3 who had recovered were those with two negative PCRs, healthcare professional clearance, or resolution of their symptoms.

Sequenced sample: PBMCs or T cells enriched from blood (not recorded which). The chain uses TRBV28 and TRBJ1-3; D not resolved. The source is a man in his late teens or twenties who had recovered from COVID-19. The CDR3 loop reads CASSHERSTIYF. For the CDR3, the DNA is TGTGCCAGCAGCCACGAGAGGAGTACCATATATTTT.